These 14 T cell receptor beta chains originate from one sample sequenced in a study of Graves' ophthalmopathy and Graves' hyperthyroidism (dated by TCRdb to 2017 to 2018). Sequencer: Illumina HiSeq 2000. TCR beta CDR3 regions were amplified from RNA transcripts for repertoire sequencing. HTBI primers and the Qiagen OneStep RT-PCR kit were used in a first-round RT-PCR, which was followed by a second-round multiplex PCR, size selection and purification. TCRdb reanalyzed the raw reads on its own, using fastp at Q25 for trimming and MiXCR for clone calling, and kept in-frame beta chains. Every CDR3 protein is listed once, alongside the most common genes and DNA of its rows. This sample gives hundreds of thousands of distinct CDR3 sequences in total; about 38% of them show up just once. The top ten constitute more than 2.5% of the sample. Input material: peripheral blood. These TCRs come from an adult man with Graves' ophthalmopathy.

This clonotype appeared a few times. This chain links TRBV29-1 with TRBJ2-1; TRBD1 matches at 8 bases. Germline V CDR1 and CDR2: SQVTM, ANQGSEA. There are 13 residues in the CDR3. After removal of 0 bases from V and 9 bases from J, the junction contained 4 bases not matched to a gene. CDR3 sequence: CSVEDQGAGEQFF. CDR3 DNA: TGCAGCGTTGAAGATCAGGGGGCGGGTGAGCAGTTCTTC.

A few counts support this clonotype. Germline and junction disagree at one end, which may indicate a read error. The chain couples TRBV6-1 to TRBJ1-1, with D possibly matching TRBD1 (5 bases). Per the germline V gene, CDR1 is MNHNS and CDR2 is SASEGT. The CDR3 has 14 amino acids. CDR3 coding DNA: TGTGCCAGCAGGGAGCCTGTGGGGGGATGGAAATTGGTCTTT. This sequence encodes CASREPVGGWKLVF.

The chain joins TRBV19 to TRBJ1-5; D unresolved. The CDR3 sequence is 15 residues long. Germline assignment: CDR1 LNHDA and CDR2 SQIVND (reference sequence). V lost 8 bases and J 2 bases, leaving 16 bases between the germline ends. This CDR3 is CASAKNPGGNQPQHF. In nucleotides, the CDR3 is TGTGCCAGTGCCAAAAACCCGGGAGGCAATCAGCCCCAGCATTTT.

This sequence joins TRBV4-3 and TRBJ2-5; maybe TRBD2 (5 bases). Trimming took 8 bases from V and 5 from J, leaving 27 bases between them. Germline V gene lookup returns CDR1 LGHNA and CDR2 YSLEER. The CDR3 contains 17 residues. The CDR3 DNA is TGCGCCAGCGCCCTGATATTAAAAAGCGGTGGACTGGAGACCCAGTACTTC. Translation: CASALILKSGGLETQYF.

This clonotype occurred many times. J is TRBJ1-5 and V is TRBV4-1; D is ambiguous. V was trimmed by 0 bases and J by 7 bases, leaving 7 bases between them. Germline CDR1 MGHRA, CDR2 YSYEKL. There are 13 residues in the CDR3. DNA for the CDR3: TGCGCCAGCAGCCAAGATCTCGGGCAGCCCCAGCATTTT. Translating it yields CASSQDLGQPQHF.

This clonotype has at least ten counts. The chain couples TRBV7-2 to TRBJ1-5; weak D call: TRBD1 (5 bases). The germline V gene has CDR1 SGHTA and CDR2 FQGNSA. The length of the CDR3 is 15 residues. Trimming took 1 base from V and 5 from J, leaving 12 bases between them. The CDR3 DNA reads TGTGCCAGCAGCTTAGTGCAGGGATGGGATCAGCCCCAGCATTTT. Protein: CASSLVQGWDQPQHF.

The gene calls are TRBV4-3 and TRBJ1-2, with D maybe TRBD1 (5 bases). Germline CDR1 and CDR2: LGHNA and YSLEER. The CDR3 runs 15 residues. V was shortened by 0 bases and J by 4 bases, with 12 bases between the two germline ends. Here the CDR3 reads CASSQDRQGLYGYTF. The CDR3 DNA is TGCGCCAGCAGCCAAGATCGCCAGGGACTCTATGGCTACACCTTC.

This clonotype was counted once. The CDR3 DNA sequence: TGCAGCGTTGAAATTGACAGGGTATCCACTAACTATGGCTACACCTTC. Amino acids: CSVEIDRVSTNYGYTF. The chain has TRBV29-1 and TRBJ1-2, with 7 bases matching TRBD1. The CDR3 is 16 amino acids. V shed 2 bases, J shed 0 bases, and the junction held 9 bases outside the gene matches. Germline values: CDR1 SQVTM, CDR2 ANQGSEA.

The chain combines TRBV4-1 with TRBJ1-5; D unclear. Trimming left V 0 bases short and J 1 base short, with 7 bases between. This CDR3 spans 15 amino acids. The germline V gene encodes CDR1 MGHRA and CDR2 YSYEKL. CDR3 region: CASSQEAFSNQPQHF. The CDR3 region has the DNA TGCGCCAGCAGCCAAGAGGCATTCAGCAATCAGCCCCAGCATTTT.

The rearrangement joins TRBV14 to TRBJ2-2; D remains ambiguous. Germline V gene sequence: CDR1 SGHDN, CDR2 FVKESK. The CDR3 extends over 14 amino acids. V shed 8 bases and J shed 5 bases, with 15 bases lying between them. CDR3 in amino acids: CASSLEVWTGELFF. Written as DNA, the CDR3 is TGTGCCAGCTCCCTCGAAGTGTGGACCGGGGAGCTGTTTTTT.

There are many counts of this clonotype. The CDR3 DNA reads as TGTGCCAGTAGGGGCCTAGCGGTACAAACCGGGGAGCTGTTTTTT. Translating gives CASRGLAVQTGELFF. This chain connects TRBV19 to TRBJ2-2; TRBD2 matches 7 bases. CDR1 LNHDA and CDR2 SQIVND come from the germline V gene (reference sequence). V lost 6 bases to trimming and J lost 5 bases; unmatched junction nucleotides: 9. CDR3 length equals 15 residues. Combining the CDR3 with reference TRBV19 and TRBJ2-2 gives the whole variable domain DGGITQSPKYLFRKEGQNVTLSCEQNLNHDAMYWYRQDPGQGLRLIYYSQIVNDFQKGDIAEGYSVSREKKESFPLTVTSAQKNPTAFYLCASRGLAVQTGELFFGEGSRLTVL.

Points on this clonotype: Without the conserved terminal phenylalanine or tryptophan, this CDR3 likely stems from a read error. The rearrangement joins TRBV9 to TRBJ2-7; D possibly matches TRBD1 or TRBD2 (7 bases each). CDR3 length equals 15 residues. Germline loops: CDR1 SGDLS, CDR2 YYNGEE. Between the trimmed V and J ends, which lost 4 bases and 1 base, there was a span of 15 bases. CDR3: CASSLGGDSSYEQYL. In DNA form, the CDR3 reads TGTGCCAGCAGCCTGGGGGGGGACAGTTCCTACGAGCAGTACCTC.

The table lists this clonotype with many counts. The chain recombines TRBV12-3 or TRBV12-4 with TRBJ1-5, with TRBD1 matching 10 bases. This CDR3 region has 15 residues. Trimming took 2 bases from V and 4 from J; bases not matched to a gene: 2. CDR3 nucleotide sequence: TGTGCCAGCAGTTTAAAGGGACAGGGGAATCAGCCCCAGCATTTT. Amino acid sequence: CASSLKGQGNQPQHF.

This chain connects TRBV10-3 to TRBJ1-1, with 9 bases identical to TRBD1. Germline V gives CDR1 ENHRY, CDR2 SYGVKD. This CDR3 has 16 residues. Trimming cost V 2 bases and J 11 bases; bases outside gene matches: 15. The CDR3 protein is CAISEATGTGRGRAFF. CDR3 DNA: TGTGCCATCAGTGAGGCCACAGGGACAGGGAGGGGAAGGGCTTTCTTT.